This T cell receptor beta chain was recorded in a study of blood T cell repertoires in COVID-19. Study-wide context: Specimens from acute and convalescent COVID-19 originated in the United States, Italy and Spain.

The protocol was immunoSEQ multiplex PCR, while the TCRdb copy is restricted to in-frame clones and leaves out a portion. The profile shows approximately 300,000 clones, 65% to 90% of them singletons. Germline-derived CDR1 and CDR2 are SGHVS and FQNEAQ. Trimming took 5 bases from V and 8 from J, leaving 7 bases between them. The CDR3 length is 11 residues. The specimen was PBMCs or T cells enriched from blood (not recorded which). V and J are TRBV7-8 and TRBJ2-1, with D hard to call. The TCR sequence derives from a man aged 25 to 45 who had recovered from COVID-19. In DNA form, the CDR3 reads TGTGCCAGCAGCCACGGGTATGAGCAGTTCTTC. Protein product: CASSHGYEQFF.